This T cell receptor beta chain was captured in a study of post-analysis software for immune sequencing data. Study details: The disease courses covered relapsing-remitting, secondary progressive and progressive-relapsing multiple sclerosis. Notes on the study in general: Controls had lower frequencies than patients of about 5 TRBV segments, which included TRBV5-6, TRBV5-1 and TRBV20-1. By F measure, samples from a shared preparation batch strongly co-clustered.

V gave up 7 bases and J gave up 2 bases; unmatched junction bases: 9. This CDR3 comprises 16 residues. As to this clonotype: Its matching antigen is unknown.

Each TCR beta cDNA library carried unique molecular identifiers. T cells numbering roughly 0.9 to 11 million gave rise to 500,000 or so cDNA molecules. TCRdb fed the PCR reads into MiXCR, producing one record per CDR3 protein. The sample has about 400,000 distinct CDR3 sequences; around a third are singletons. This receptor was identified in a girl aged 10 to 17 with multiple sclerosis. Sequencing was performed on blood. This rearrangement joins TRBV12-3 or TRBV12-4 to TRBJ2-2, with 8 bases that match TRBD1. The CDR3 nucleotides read TGTGCCAGCATTCCCGGAGACAGGGGTAACACCGGGGAGCTGTTTTTT. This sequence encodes CASIPGDRGNTGELFF.